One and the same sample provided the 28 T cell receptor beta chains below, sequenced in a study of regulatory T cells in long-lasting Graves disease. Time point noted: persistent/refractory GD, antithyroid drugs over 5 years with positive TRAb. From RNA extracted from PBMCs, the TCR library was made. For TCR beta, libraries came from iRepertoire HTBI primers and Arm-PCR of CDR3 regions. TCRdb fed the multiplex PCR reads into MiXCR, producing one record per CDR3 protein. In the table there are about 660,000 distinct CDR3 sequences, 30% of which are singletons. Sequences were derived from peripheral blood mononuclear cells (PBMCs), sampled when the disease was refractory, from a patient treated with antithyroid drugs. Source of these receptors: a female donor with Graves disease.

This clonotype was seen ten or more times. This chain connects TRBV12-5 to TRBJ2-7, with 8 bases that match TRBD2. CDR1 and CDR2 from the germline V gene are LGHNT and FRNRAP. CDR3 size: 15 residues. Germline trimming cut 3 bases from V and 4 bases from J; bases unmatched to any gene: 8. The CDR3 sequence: CASGLVAGGRYEQYF. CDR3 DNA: TGTGCTAGTGGTTTAGTGGCGGGAGGAAGGTACGAGCAGTACTTC.

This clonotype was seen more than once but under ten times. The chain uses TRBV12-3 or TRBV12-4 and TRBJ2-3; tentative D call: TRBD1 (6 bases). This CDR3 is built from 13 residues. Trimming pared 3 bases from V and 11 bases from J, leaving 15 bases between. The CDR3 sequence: CASSLIGVTGQYF. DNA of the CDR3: TGTGCCAGCAGTTTGATCGGGGTGACAGGGCAGTATTTT.

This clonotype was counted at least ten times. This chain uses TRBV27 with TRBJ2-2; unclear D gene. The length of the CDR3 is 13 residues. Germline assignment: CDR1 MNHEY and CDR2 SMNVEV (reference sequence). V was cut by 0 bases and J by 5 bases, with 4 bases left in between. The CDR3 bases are TGTGCCAGCAGTTTATCATATACCGGGGAGCTGTTTTTT. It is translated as CASSLSYTGELFF.

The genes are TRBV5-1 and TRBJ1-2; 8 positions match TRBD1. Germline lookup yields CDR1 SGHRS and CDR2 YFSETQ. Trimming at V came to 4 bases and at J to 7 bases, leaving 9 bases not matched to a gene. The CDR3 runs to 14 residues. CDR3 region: CASSRGQGVFGYTF. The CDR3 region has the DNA TGCGCCAGCAGCAGAGGACAGGGCGTTTTTGGCTACACCTTC. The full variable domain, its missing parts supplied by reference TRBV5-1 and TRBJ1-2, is KAGVTQTPRYLIKTRGQQVTLSCSPISGHRSVSWYQQTPGQGLQFLFEYFSETQRNKGNFPGRFSGRQFSNSRSEMNVSTLELGDSALYLCASSRGQGVFGYTFGSGTRLTVV.

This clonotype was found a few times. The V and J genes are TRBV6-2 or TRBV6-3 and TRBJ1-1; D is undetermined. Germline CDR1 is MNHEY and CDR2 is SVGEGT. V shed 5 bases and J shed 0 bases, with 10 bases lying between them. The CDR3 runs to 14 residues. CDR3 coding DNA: TGTGCCAGCAGTGAGCCAGCTTTGAACACTGAAGCTTTCTTT. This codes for CASSEPALNTEAFF.

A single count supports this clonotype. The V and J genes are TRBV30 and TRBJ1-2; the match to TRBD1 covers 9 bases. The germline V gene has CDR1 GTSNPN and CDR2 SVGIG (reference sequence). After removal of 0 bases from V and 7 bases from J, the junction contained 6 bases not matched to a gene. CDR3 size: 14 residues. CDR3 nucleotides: TGTGCCTGGAGTGTACCGGGACAGGGTCCTGGCTACACCTTC. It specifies CAWSVPGQGPGYTF.

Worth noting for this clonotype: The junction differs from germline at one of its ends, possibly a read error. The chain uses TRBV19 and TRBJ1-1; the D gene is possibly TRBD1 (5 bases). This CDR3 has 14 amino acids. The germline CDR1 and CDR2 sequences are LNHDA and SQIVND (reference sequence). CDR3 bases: TGTGGCAGTAGTATGAGACAGCCGAACACTGAAGCTTTCTTT. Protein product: CGSSMRQPNTEAFF.

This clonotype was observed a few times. CDR3 sequence (DNA): TGTGCCAGCGGGGCAGGACCCTACGAGCAGTACTTC. It specifies CASGAGPYEQYF. The genes are TRBV6-1 and TRBJ2-7; tentative D call: TRBD1 (5 bases). Germline V gene sequence: CDR1 MNHNS, CDR2 SASEGT. With 8 bases removed from V and 2 bases from J, the gap between germline ends came to 10 bases. This CDR3 has 12 amino acids.

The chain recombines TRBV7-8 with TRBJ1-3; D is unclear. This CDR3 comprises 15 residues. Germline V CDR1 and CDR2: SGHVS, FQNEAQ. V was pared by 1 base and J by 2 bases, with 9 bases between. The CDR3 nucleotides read TGTGCCAGCAGCTTAGTTAGTGGTGCTGGAAACACCATATATTTT. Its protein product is CASSLVSGAGNTIYF.

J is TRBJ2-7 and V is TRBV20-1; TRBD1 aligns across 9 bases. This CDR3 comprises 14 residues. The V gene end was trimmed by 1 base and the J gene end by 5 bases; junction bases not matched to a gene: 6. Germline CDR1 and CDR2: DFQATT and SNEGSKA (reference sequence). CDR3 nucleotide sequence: TGCAGTGCTAGAGCCTACAGGGGGCTGAACGAGCAGTACTTC. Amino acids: CSARAYRGLNEQYF.

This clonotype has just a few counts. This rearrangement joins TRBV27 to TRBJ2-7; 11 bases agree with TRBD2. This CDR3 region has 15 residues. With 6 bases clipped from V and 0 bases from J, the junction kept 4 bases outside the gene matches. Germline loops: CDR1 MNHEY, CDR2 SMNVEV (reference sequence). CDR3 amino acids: CASRPSGGSSYEQYF. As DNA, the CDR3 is TGTGCCAGCAGGCCTAGCGGGGGGAGCTCCTACGAGCAGTACTTC.

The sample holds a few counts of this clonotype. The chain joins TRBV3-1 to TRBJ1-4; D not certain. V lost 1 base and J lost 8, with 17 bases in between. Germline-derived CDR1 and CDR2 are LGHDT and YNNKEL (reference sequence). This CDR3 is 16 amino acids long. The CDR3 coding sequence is TGTGCCAGCAGCCAAGCGTGGACCGGCTTAGAAGAAAAACTGTTTTTT. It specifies CASSQAWTGLEEKLFF.

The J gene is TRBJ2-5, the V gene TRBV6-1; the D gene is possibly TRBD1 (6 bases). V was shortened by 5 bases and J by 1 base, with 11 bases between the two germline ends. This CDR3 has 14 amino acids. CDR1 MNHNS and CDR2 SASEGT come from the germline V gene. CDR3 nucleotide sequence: TGTGCCAGCAGTCAGGGGTTTGGCCAAGAGACCCAGTACTTC. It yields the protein CASSQGFGQETQYF.

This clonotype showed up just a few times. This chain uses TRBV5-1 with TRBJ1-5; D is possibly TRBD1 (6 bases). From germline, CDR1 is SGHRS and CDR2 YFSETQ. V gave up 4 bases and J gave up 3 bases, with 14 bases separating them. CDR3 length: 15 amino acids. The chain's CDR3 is CASSPETGYNQPQHF. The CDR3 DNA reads TGCGCCAGCAGCCCCGAGACAGGTTACAATCAGCCCCAGCATTTT.

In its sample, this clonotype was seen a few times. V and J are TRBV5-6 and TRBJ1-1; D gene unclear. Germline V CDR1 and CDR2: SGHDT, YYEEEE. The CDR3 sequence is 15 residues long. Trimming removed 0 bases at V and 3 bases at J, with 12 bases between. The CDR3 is CASSLESRWHTEAFF. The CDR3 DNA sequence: TGTGCCAGCAGCTTGGAAAGCCGGTGGCACACTGAAGCTTTCTTT.

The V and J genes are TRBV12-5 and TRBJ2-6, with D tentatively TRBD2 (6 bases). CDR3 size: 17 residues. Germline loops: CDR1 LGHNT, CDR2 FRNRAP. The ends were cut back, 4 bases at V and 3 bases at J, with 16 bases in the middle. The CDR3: CASGSVLEGSGANVLTF. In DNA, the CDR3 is TGTGCTAGTGGTTCGGTACTGGAGGGCAGTGGGGCCAACGTCCTGACTTTC.

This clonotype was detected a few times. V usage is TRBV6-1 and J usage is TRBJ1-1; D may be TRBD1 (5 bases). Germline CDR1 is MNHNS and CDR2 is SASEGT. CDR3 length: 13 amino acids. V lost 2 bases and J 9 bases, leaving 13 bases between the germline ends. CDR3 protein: CASSELRGGKAFF. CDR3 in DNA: TGTGCCAGCAGTGAATTACGGGGGGGAAAAGCTTTCTTT.

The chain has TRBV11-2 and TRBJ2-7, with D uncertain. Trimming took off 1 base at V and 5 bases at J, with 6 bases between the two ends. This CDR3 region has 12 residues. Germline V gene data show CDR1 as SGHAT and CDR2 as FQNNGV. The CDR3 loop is CASSLGAHEQYF. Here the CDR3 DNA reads TGTGCCAGCAGCTTAGGTGCCCACGAGCAGTACTTC.

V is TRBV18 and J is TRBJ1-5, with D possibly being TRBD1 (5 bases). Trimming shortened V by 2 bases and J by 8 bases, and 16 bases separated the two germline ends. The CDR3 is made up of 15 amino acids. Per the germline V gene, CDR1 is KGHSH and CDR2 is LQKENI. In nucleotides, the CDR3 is TGTGCCAGCTCACCAACCTACGGGGTAGGGGAGCCCCAGCATTTT. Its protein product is CASSPTYGVGEPQHF.

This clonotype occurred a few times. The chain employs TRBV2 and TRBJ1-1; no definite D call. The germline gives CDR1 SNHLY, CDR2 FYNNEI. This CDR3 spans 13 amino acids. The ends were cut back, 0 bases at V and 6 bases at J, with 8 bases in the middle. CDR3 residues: CASSEARAAEAFF. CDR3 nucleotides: TGTGCCAGCAGTGAAGCGCGGGCGGCTGAAGCTTTCTTT. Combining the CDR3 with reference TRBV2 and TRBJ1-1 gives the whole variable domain EPEVTQTPSHQVTQMGQEVILRCVPISNHLYFYWYRQILGQKVEFLVSFYNNEISEKSEIFDDQFSVERPDGSNFTLKIRSTKLEDSAMYFCASSEARAAEAFFGQGTRLTVV.

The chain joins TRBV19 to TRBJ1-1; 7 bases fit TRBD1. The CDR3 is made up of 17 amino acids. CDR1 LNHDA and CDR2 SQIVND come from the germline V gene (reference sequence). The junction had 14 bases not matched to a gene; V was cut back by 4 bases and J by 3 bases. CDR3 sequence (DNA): TGTGCCAGTAGTACCCAGAAAGGGGGCGCGTTGTACACTGAAGCTTTCTTT. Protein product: CASSTQKGGALYTEAFF.

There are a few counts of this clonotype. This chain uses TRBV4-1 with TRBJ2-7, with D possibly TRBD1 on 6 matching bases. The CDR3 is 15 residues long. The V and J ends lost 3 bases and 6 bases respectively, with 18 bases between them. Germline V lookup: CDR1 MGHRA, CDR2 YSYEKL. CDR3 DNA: TGCGCCAGCAGCCATAAGGAACCAGGGGACGGCGAGCAGTACTTC. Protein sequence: CASSHKEPGDGEQYF.

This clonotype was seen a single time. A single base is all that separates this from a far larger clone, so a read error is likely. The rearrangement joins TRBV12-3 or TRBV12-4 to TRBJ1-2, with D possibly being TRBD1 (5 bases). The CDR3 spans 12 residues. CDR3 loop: CASSVDNYGCTF. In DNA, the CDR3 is TGTGCCAGCAGTGTGGACAACTATGGCTGCACCTTC.

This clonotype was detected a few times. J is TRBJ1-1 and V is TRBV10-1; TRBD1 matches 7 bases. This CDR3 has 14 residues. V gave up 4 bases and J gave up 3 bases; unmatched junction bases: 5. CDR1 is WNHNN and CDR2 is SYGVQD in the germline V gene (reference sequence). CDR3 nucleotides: TGCGCCAGCAGTGCCTCAGGGGGTCACACTGAAGCTTTCTTT. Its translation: CASSASGGHTEAFF.

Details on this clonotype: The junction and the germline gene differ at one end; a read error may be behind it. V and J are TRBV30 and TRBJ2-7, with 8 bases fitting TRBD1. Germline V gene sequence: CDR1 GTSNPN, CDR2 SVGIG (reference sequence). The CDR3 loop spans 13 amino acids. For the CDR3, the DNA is TGTGCCTGGAGTCCAGGGGGCCAATACGAACAGTACTTC. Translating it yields CAWSPGGQYEQYF.

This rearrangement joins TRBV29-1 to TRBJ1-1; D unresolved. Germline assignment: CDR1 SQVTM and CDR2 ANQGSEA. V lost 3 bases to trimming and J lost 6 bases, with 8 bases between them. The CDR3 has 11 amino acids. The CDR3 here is CSVDLGAEAFF. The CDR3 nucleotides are TGCAGCGTTGATCTTGGGGCTGAAGCTTTCTTT. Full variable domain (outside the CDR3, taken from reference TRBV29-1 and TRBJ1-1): SAVISQKPSRDICQRGTSLTIQCQVDSQVTMMFWYRQQPGQSLTLIATANQGSEATYESGFVIDKFPISRPNLTFSTLTVSNMSPEDSSIYLCSVDLGAEAFFGQGTRLTVV.

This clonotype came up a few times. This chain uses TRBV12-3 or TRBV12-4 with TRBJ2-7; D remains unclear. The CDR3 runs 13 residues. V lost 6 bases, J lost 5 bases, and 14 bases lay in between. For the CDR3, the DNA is TGTGCCAGCAGCCTCGGAAATCCAGACGAGCAGTACTTC. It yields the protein CASSLGNPDEQYF.

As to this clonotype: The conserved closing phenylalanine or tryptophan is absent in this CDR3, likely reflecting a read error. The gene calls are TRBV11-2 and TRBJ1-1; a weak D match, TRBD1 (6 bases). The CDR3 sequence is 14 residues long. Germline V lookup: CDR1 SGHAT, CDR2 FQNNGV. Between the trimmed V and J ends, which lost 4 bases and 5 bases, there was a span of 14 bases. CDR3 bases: TGTGCCAGCAGCTCTCAGGGGAGGGGAACTGAAGCTTTCCTT. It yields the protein CASSSQGRGTEAFL.